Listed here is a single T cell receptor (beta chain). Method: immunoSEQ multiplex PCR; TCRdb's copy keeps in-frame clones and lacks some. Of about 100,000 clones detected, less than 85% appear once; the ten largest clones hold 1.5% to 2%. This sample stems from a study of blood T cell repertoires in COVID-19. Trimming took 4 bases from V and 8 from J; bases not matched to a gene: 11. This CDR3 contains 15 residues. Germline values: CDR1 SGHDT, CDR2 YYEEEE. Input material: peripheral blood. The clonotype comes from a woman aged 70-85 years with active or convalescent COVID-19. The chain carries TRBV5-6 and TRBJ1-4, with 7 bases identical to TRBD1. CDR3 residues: CASSVGTVQGEKLFF. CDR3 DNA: TGTGCCAGCAGCGTTGGGACAGTCCAGGGCGAAAAACTGTTTTTT.